Listed here are 10 T cell receptor beta chains from one sample, sequenced in a study of blood T cell repertoires in COVID-19. Here immunoSEQ multiplex PCR was the method, and the copy in TCRdb shows in-frame clones only, minus some. The sample contains 260,000 or so clones, roughly 80% of which appear only once. Sequenced material: PBMCs or T cells enriched from blood (not recorded which). The receptors originated from a woman aged 40 to 55 who had been exposed to COVID-19.

The gene calls are TRBV19 and TRBJ1-1; D is unclear. V was clipped by 8 bases and J by 1 base, with 11 bases between them. The CDR3 consists of 13 residues. The germline V gene has CDR1 LNHDA and CDR2 SQIVND (reference sequence). In DNA form, the CDR3 reads TGTGCCAGTCACCGGGAGGCGAACACTGAAGCTTTCTTT. This translates into CASHREANTEAFF.

In the case of this clone: This same CDR3 is encoded by further DNA sequences in the sample. V gene TRBV7-8 combines with J gene TRBJ2-2, with 9 bases aligning to TRBD1. This CDR3 region has 17 residues. Looked up from germline, CDR1 is SGHVS and CDR2 is FQNEAQ. V lost 5 bases and J lost 6; bases outside the gene matches: 13. DNA for the CDR3: TGTGCCAGCAGCGGATCAGACAGGGGGGTGGGGCCCGGGGAGCTGTTTTTT. Protein product: CASSGSDRGVGPGELFF.

This chain links TRBV6-6 with TRBJ1-5; D not certain. Germline V CDR1 and CDR2: MNHNY, SVGAGI (reference sequence). Trimming stripped 6 bases from V and 12 bases from J, with 27 bases between. This CDR3 is built from 16 residues. The CDR3: CASSHPLDPRELDQHF. The CDR3 nucleotides are TGTGCCAGCAGCCACCCTTTGGACCCCCGGGAGCTAGACCAGCATTTT.

The chain couples TRBV7-2 to TRBJ1-2, with D possibly being TRBD1 (5 bases). Germline CDR1 is SGHTA and CDR2 is FQGNSA. This CDR3 is built from 15 residues. V lost 5 bases and J lost 0, with 13 bases in between. CDR3 residues: CASSPRTPPNYGYTF. The CDR3 DNA reads TGTGCCAGCAGCCCTAGGACACCTCCTAACTATGGCTACACCTTC.

This chain connects TRBV19 to TRBJ2-3, with D unresolved. V gave up 4 bases and J gave up 4 bases, with 15 bases separating them. The germline V gene has CDR1 LNHDA and CDR2 SQIVND (reference sequence). The CDR3 has 15 residues. The DNA of the CDR3 is TGTGCCAGTAGTAAACGTCCCCTTGAGCCAGATACGCAGTATTTT. This sequence encodes CASSKRPLEPDTQYF.

The chain is built from TRBV9 and TRBJ2-5; possibly TRBD1 for D (5 bases). V was clipped by 2 bases and J by 5 bases, with 16 bases between them. Germline V gives CDR1 SGDLS, CDR2 YYNGEE. CDR3 length equals 15 residues. This CDR3 reads CASSVGTDSRETQYF. CDR3 sequence (DNA): TGTGCCAGCAGCGTCGGCACAGACAGTAGGGAGACCCAGTACTTC.

This sequence joins TRBV19 and TRBJ2-3, with TRBD2 identical over 12 bases. CDR3 length equals 16 residues. Trimming at V came to 5 bases and at J to 1 base, leaving 4 bases not matched to a gene. CDR1 is LNHDA and CDR2 is SQIVND in the germline V gene (reference sequence). The CDR3 DNA sequence: TGTGCCAGTAGTGTGACTAGCGGGGGAGGCACAGATACGCAGTATTTT. Encoded protein: CASSVTSGGGTDTQYF.

The J gene is TRBJ2-1, the V gene TRBV7-9; TRBD2 agrees at 7 bases. Germline V gene sequence: CDR1 SEHNR, CDR2 FQNEAQ (reference sequence). J lost 5 bases, V lost 5 bases, and 15 bases had no gene match. The CDR3 totals 17 residues. The CDR3 loop is CASSPPLGGNGDNEQFF. In DNA, the CDR3 is TGTGCCAGCAGCCCCCCTTTGGGGGGGAACGGGGACAATGAGCAGTTCTTC.

The chain has TRBV30 and TRBJ1-6; D ambiguous. The V end was cut by 0 bases, the J end by 0 bases, with 6 bases between. This CDR3 spans 15 amino acids. In germline, CDR1 is GTSNPN, CDR2 SVGIG (reference sequence). DNA of the CDR3: TGTGCCTGGAGTGTTCCGAGCTCCTATAATTCACCCCTCCACTTT. Its translation is CAWSVPSSYNSPLHF.

This chain uses TRBV5-1 with TRBJ2-7; possibly TRBD1 for D (6 bases). The V and J ends lost 4 bases and 3 bases respectively, with 17 bases between them. Germline V gives CDR1 SGHRS, CDR2 YFSETQ. The CDR3 has 15 amino acids. As DNA, the CDR3 is TGCGCCAGCAGCATTGAGACAGGTGGGGTCTACGAGCAGTACTTC. Its translation is CASSIETGGVYEQYF.